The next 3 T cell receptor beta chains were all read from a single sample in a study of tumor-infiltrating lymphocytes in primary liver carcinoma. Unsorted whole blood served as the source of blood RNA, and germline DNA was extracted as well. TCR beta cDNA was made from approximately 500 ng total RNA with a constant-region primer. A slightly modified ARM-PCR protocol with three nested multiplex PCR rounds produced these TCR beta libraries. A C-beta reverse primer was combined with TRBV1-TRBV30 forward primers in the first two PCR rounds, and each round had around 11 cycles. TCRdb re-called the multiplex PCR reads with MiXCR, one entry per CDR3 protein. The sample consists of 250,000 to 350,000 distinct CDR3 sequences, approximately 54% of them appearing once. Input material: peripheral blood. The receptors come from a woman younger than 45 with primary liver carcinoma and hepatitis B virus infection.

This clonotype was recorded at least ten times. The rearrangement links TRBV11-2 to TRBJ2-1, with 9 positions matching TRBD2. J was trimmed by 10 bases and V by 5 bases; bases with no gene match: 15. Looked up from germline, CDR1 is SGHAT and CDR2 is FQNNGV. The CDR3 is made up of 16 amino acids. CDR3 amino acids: CASSPPGRAGGGEQFF. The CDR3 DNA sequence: TGTGCCAGCAGCCCACCAGGAAGAGCGGGAGGAGGCGAGCAGTTCTTC.

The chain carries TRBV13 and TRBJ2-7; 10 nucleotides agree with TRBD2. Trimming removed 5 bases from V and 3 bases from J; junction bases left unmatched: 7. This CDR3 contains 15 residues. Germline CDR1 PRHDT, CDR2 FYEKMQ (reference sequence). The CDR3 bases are TGTGCCAGCAGCCTATCGACTAGCGGGTTCTACGAGCAGTACTTC. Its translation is CASSLSTSGFYEQYF.

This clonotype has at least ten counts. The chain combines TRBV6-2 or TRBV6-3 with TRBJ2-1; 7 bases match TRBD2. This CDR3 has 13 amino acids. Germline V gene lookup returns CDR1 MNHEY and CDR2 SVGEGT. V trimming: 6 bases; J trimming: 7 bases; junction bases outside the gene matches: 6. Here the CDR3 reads CASRSLAENEQFF. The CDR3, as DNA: TGTGCCAGCAGGAGCCTAGCGGAAAATGAGCAGTTCTTC.